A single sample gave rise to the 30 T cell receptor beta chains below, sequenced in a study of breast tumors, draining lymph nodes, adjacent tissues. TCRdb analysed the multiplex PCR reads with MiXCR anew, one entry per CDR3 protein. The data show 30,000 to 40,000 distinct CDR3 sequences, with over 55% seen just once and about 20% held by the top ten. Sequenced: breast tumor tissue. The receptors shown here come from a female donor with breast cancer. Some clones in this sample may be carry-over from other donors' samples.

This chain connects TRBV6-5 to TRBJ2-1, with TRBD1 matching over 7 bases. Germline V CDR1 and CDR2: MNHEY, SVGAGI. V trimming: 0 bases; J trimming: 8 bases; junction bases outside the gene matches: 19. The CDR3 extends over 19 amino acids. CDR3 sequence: CASSYSGPLGGRGNDEQFF. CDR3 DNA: TGTGCCAGCAGTTACTCCGGGCCCCTAGGGGGCAGGGGTAACGATGAGCAGTTCTTC.

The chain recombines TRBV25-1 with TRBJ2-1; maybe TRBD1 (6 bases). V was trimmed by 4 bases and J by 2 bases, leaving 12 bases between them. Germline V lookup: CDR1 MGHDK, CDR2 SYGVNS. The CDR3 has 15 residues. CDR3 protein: CASSAQGTTYNEQFF. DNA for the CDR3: TGTGCCAGCAGTGCGCAGGGGACAACCTACAATGAGCAGTTCTTC.

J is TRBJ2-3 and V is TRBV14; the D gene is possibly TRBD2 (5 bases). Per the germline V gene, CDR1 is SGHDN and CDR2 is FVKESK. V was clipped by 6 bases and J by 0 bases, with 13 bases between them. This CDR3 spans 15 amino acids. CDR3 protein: CASRSGLLSTDTQYF. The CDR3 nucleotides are TGTGCCAGCAGGTCCGGACTGCTCAGCACAGATACGCAGTATTTT.

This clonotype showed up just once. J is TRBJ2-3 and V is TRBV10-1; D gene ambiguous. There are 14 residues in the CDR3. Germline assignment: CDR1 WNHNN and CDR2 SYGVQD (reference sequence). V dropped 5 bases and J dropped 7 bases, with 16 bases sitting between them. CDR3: CASSSGPPPNTQYF. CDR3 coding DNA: TGCGCCAGCAGTTCCGGGCCCCCTCCGAATACGCAGTATTTT.

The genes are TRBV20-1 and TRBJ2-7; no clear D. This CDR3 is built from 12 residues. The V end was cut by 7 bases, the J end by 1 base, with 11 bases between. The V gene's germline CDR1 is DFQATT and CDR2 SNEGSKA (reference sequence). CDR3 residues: CSVSGLSYEQYF. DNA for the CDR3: TGCAGTGTTTCAGGTTTGTCCTACGAGCAGTACTTC.

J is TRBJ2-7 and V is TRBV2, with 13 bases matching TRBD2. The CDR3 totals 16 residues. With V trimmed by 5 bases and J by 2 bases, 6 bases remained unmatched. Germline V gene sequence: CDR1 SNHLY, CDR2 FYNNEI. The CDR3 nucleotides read TGTGCCAGCAGTAAGGGACTAGCGGGGCCCGCCTACGAGCAGTACTTC. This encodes CASSKGLAGPAYEQYF.

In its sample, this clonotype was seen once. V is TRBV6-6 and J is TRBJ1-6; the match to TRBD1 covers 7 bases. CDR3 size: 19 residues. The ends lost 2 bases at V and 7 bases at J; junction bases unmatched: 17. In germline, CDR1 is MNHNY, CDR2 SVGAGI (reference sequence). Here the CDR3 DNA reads TGTGCCAGCAGTTACAGGCGGGACAGCTCTCCCCAGAGGAATTCACCCCTCCACTTT. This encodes CASSYRRDSSPQRNSPLHF.

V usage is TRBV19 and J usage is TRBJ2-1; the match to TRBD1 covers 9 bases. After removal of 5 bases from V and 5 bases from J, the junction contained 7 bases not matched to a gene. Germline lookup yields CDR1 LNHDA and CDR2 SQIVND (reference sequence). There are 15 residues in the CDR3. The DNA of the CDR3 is TGTGCCAGTAGTGTACAGGGGGCGGCGGACAATGAGCAGTTCTTC. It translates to CASSVQGAADNEQFF.

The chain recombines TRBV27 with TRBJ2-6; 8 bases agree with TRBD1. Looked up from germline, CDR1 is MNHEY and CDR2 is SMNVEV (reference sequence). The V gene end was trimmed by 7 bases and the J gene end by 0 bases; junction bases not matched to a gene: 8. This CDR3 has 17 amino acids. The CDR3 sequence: CASTRTGSASGANVLTF. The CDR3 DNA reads TGTGCCAGCACGCGGACAGGGAGTGCCTCTGGGGCCAACGTCCTGACTTTC.

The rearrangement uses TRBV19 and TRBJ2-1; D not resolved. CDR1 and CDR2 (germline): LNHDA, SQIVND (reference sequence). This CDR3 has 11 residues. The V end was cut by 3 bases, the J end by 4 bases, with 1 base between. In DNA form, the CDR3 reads TGTGCCAGTAGTATTTACAATGAGCAGTTCTTC. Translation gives CASSIYNEQFF.

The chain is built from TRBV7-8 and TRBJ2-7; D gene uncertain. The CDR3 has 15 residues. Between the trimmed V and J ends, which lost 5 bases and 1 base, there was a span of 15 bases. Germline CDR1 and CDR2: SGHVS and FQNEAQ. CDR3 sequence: CASSLQPGGSYEQYF. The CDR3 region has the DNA TGTGCCAGCAGCCTCCAACCTGGCGGATCCTACGAGCAGTACTTC.

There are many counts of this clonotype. CDR3: CASSLYQGGETQYF. The CDR3 bases are TGTGCCAGCAGCTTATACCAGGGTGGAGAGACCCAGTACTTC. The V and J genes are TRBV7-2 and TRBJ2-5, with D possibly matching TRBD1 (5 bases). Germline loops: CDR1 SGHTA, CDR2 FQGNSA. CDR3 length: 14 residues. V was pared by 2 bases and J by 4 bases, with 11 bases between.

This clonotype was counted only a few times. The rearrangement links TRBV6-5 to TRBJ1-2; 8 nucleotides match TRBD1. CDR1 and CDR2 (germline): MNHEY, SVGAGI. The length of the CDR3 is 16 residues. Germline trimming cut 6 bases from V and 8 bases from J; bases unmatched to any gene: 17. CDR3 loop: CASRTGDSDRDGGYTF. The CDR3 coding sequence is TGTGCCAGCAGAACTGGCGACTCGGACAGGGACGGCGGCTACACCTTC.

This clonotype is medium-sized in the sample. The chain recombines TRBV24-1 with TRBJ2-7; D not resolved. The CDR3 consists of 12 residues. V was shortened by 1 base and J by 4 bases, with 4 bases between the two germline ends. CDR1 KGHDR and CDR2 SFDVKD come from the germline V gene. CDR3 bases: TGTGCCACCAGTGATTTAGGGTACGAGCAGTACTTC. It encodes CATSDLGYEQYF.

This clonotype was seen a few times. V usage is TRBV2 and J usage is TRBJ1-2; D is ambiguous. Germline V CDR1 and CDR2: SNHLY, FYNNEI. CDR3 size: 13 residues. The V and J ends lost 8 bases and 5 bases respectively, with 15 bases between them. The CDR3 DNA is TGTGCCAGCTGCCTGGGGTCGGGGTATGGCTACACCTTC. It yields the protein CASCLGSGYGYTF.

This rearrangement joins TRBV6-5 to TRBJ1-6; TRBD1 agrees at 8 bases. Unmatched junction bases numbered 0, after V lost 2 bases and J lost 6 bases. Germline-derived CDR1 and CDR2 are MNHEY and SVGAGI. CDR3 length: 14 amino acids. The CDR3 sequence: CASSYGQGNSPLHF. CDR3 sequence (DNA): TGTGCCAGCAGTTACGGACAGGGTAATTCACCCCTCCACTTT.

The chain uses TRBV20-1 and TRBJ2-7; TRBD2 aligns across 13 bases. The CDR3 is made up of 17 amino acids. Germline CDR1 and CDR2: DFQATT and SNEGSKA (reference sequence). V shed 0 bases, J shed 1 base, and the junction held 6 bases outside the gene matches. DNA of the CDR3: TGCAGTGCTAGAGACCTCAGGACTAGCGGGAGTTCCTACGAGCAGTACTTC. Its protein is CSARDLRTSGSSYEQYF.

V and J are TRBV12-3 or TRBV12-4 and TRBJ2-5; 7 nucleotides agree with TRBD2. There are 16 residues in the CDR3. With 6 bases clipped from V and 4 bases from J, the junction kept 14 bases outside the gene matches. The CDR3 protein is CASSPNLAGLGETQYF. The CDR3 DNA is TGTGCCAGCAGCCCCAATTTAGCGGGCTTGGGAGAGACCCAGTACTTC.

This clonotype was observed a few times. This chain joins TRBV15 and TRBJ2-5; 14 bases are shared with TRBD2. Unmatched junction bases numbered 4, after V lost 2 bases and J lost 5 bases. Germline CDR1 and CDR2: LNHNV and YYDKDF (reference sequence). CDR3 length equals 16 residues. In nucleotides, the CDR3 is TGTGCCACCAGCAGAATGGGGACTAGCGGGAGTGAGACCCAGTACTTC. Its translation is CATSRMGTSGSETQYF.

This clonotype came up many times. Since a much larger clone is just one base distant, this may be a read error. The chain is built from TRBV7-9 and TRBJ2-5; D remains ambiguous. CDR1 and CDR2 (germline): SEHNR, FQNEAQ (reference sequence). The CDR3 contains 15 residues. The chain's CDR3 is CASSLDRSPKETQHF. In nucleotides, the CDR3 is TGTGCCAGCAGCTTAGATAGGAGCCCCAAAGAGACCCAGCACTTC.

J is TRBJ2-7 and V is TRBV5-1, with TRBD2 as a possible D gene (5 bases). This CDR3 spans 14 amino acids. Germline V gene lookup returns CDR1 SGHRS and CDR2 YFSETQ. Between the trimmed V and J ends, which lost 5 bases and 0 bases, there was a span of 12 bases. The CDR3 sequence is CASRPDWSSYEQYF. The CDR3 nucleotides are TGCGCCAGCAGACCGGACTGGAGCTCCTACGAGCAGTACTTC.

CDR3 sequence: CASTPVGELFF. CDR3 coding DNA: TGTGCCAGCACTCCAGTGGGGGAGCTGTTTTTT. V gene TRBV7-2 combines with J gene TRBJ2-2; D unresolved. The germline V and J ends were trimmed by 7 bases and 8 bases, with 8 bases remaining between them. Germline loops: CDR1 SGHTA, CDR2 FQGNSA. The CDR3 is made up of 11 amino acids.

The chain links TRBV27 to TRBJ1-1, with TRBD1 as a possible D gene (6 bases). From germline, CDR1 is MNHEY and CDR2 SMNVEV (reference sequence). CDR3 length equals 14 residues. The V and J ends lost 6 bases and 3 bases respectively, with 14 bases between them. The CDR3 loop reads CASSPQGRYTEAFF. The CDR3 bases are TGTGCCAGCAGCCCACAGGGACGATACACTGAAGCTTTCTTT.

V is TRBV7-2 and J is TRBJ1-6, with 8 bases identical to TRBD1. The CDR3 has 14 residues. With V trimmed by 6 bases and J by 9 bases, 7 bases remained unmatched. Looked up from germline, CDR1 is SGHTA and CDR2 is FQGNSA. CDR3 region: CASRRDRKGSPLHF. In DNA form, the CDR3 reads TGTGCCAGCAGACGGGACAGGAAGGGTTCACCCCTCCACTTT.

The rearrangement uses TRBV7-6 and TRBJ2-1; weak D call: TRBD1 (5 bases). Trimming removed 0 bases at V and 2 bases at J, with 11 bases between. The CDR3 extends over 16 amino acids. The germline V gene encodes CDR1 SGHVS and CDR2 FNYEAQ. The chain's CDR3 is CASSLAGHVAYNEQFF. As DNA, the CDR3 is TGTGCCAGCAGCTTAGCGGGGCACGTAGCCTACAATGAGCAGTTCTTC. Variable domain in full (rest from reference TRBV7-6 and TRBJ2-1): GAGVSQSPRYKVTKRGQDVALRCDPISGHVSLYWYRQALGQGPEFLTYFNYEAQQDKSGLPNDRFSAERPEGSISTLTIQRTEQRDSAMYRCASSLAGHVAYNEQFFGPGTRLTVL.

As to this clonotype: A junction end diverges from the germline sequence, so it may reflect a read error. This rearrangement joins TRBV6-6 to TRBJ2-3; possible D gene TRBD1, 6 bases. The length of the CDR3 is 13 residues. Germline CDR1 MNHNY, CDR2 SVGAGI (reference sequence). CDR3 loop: CAISVGHTDTQYF. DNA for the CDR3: TGTGCCATCAGTGTGGGACACACAGATACGCAGTATTTT.

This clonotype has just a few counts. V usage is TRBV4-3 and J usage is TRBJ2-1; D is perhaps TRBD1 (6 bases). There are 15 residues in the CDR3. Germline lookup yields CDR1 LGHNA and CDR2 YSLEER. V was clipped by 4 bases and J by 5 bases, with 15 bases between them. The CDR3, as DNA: TGCGCCAGCAGCCTATCACAGGGATGGAACAATGAGCAGTTCTTC. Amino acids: CASSLSQGWNNEQFF.

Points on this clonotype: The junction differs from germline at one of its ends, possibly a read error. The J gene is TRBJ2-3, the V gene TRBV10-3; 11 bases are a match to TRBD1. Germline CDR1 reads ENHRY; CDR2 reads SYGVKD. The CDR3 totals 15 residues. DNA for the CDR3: TGTGCCATCAGCGCGGGACAGGGGGGGAAAAGAACGCAAGAATTT. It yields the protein CAISAGQGGKRTQEF.

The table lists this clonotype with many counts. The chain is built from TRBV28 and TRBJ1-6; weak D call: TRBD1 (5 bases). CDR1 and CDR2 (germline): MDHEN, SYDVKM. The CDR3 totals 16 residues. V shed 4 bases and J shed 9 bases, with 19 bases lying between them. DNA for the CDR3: TGTGCCAGCAGTTCCCTTCTGGCGGGGGGGGTTTCACCCCTCCACTTT. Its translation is CASSSLLAGGVSPLHF.

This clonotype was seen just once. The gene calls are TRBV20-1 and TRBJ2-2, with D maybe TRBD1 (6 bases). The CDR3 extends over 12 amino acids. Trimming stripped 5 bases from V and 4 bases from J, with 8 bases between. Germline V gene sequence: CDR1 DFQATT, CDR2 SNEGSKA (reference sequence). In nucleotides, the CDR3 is TGCAGTGCTGGGGGCGGCACCGGGGAGCTGTTTTTT. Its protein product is CSAGGGTGELFF.